Below, one T cell receptor (beta chain) is given with its context. Indicated time point: pretreatment peripheral blood. The sample is drawn from a study of PD-L1 blockade in urothelial cancer. Overall study: At 6 weeks and at 3 weeks (second dose) after treatment start, blood was analyzed.

Added to each PCR by spiking were synthetic TCR analog templates. Sequencing was performed with immunoSEQ multiplex PCR; in TCRdb, only in-frame clones are kept and a portion is missing. This sample has around 86,000 clones, with approximately 86% found just once. CDR1 is SGDLS and CDR2 is YYNGEE in the germline V gene. The germline V and J ends were trimmed by 0 bases and 5 bases, with 14 bases remaining between them. The CDR3 loop spans 16 amino acids. The sequence was collected from a man in his forties or fifties with urothelial cancer. Specimen: PBMCs, collected around atezolizumab (anti-PD-L1) treatment. V is TRBV9 and J is TRBJ1-4; D is unclear. The CDR3 protein is CASSVAPAGLNEKLFF. The CDR3 coding sequence is TGTGCCAGCAGCGTAGCTCCGGCAGGCCTAAATGAAAAACTGTTTTTT.